Below are 21 T cell receptor beta chains sequenced from a single sample in a study of T cells in Graves' hyperthyroidism and ophthalmopathy. The CDR3 regions of TCR beta were amplified from RNA transcripts. The TCR CDR3 first-round RT-PCR relied on the HTBI primer set. Each CDR3 protein gets one entry after TCRdb re-called the multiplex PCR reads with MiXCR. The profile covers around 600,000 distinct CDR3 sequences, with 14% appearing a single time and roughly 7.7% taken by the ten largest. Sample: blood. The receptors were gathered from a woman younger than 35 with Graves' ophthalmopathy.

The count of this clonotype is one. This may be a read error, as it is one base from a much larger clone. V and J are TRBV7-2 and TRBJ1-2; TRBD1 is a possible D gene (5 bases). Germline assignment: CDR1 SGHTA and CDR2 FQGNSA. CDR3 size: 13 residues. CDR3 in amino acids: CASSPPGTYGYAF. In DNA, the CDR3 is TGTGCCAGCAGCCCCCCGGGGACCTATGGCTACGCCTTC.

CDR3: CASAQSGRTEAFF. As DNA, the CDR3 is TGTGCCAGCGCCCAGTCAGGGCGCACTGAAGCTTTCTTT. V and J are TRBV14 and TRBJ1-1; maybe TRBD1 (5 bases). The CDR3 sequence is 13 residues long. CDR1 and CDR2 from the germline V gene are SGHDN and FVKESK. The V end lost 8 bases, the J end lost 4 bases, and 14 bases lay between the germline ends.

The rearrangement joins TRBV12-3 or TRBV12-4 to TRBJ1-5, with a possible D match to TRBD1 (6 bases). This CDR3 has 12 amino acids. CDR3 coding DNA: TGTGCGGGGGGCCATAGCAATCAGCCCCAGCATTTT. It encodes CAGGHSNQPQHF.

About this clonotype: A much bigger clone sits one base away, suggesting this may be a read error. J is TRBJ2-7 and V is TRBV7-2; 7 bases match TRBD1. The CDR3 runs 15 residues. The germline V gene has CDR1 SGHTA and CDR2 FQGNSA. The DNA for the CDR3 is TGCGCCAGCAGCCAGTCCGGGACAGATTCCTACGAGCAGTACTTC. As protein: CASSQSGTDSYEQYF.

Many counts were recorded for this clonotype. The V and J genes are TRBV2 and TRBJ2-4; weak D call: TRBD2 (5 bases). The CDR3 runs 12 residues. From germline, CDR1 is SNHLY and CDR2 FYNNEI. The CDR3 region is CALRGMGNIQYF. The CDR3 DNA reads as TGTGCTCTCCGGGGAATGGGAAACATTCAGTACTTC.

This clonotype was picked up many times. The chain recombines TRBV28 with TRBJ2-1, with 11 bases aligning to TRBD2. Per germline, CDR1 MDHEN and CDR2 SYDVKM. This CDR3 is 17 amino acids long. Unmatched junction bases numbered 8, after V lost 2 bases and J lost 5 bases. The CDR3 loop reads CASSLALGSGRDNEQFF. The CDR3 DNA reads TGTGCCAGCAGTTTAGCCCTGGGTAGCGGGAGGGACAATGAGCAGTTCTTC.

Ten or more counts support this clonotype. The V and J genes are TRBV7-2 and TRBJ2-1; no firm D call. From germline, CDR1 is SGHTA and CDR2 FQGNSA. CDR3 length: 14 residues. The V and J ends lost 2 bases and 5 bases respectively, with 10 bases between them. CDR3 nucleotide sequence: TGTGCCAGCAGCTTAAAGGCCCAAGACAATGAGCAGTTCTTC. This gives the protein CASSLKAQDNEQFF.

The genes are TRBV12-3 or TRBV12-4 and TRBJ1-5, with 10 bases fitting TRBD1. V shed 5 bases, J shed 5 bases, and the junction held 6 bases outside the gene matches. The CDR3 length is 15 residues. CDR3 sequence reads: CASSDTGTGDQPQHF. Here the CDR3 DNA reads TGTGCCAGCAGTGACACCGGGACAGGGGATCAGCCCCAGCATTTT.

This clonotype was seen only a few times. The rearrangement uses TRBV6-1 and TRBJ2-3; D gene unclear. V lost 7 bases, J lost 2 bases, and 7 bases lay in between. Per the germline V gene, CDR1 is MNHNS and CDR2 is SASEGT. The CDR3 contains 12 residues. DNA of the CDR3: TGTGCCAGCAACCTCGACACAGATACGCAGTATTTT. Translating it yields CASNLDTDTQYF.

This clonotype has a handful of counts. The gene calls are TRBV7-9 and TRBJ1-4, with 7 bases fitting TRBD1. With V trimmed by 0 bases and J by 8 bases, 12 bases remained unmatched. This CDR3 is built from 17 residues. Looked up from germline, CDR1 is SEHNR and CDR2 is FQNEAQ (reference sequence). The CDR3, as DNA: TGTGCCAGCAGCTTAGCGCGACAGGGTAATGTCTGGGAAAAACTGTTTTTT. Translation: CASSLARQGNVWEKLFF.

This clonotype was detected ten times or more. This chain links TRBV4-1 with TRBJ1-2, with D possibly TRBD1 on 5 matching bases. This CDR3 contains 11 residues. Germline loops: CDR1 MGHRA, CDR2 YSYEKL. V lost 1 base and J lost 8, with 5 bases in between. CDR3 residues: CASSQGGGYTF. The CDR3 bases are TGCGCCAGCAGCCAAGGGGGCGGCTACACCTTC.

With respect to this clonotype: A read error may produce the germline difference seen at one junction end. This chain uses TRBV5-8 with TRBJ1-2; D remains ambiguous. Germline-derived CDR1 and CDR2 are SGHTS and YDEGEE. This CDR3 region has 15 residues. The CDR3 bases are TGTGCCAGCAGTTTGGGTGAGGGTATCCCCTATGGCTACACCTTC. It yields the protein CASSLGEGIPYGYTF.

The chain is built from TRBV6-1 and TRBJ2-2; possible D gene TRBD2, 5 bases. V lost 8 bases and J lost 5, with 15 bases in between. Germline V lookup: CDR1 MNHNS, CDR2 SASEGT. The CDR3 consists of 14 residues. CDR3 sequence reads: CASRRETLTGELFF. The CDR3 nucleotides read TGTGCCAGCCGACGGGAAACGCTTACCGGGGAGCTGTTTTTT.

The chain links TRBV6-1 to TRBJ2-7; 8 bases are a match to TRBD1. The CDR3 runs 14 residues. Germline V CDR1 and CDR2: MNHNS, SASEGT. V was pared by 6 bases and J by 3 bases, with 7 bases of the junction left unmatched. CDR3 coding DNA: TGTGCCAGCAGCCGGGACAGGATTTACTACGAGCAGTACTTC. Residues: CASSRDRIYYEQYF.

V gene TRBV14 combines with J gene TRBJ2-7; D remains unclear. This CDR3 spans 15 amino acids. Germline CDR1 SGHDN, CDR2 FVKESK. V dropped 4 bases and J dropped 6 bases, with 19 bases sitting between them. CDR3 amino acids: CASSPLSPPGREQYF. The DNA for the CDR3 is TGTGCCAGCAGCCCCCTAAGTCCTCCCGGACGCGAGCAGTACTTC.

This clonotype occurred a few times. The chain recombines TRBV7-9 with TRBJ2-5; D is undetermined. The CDR3 covers 14 residues. Trimming cost V 2 bases and J 5 bases, with 12 bases left between them. Germline CDR1 is SEHNR and CDR2 is FQNEAQ (reference sequence). The CDR3 coding sequence is TGTGCCAGCAGCTTAAAGGGATATTCGGAGACCCAGTACTTC. Its protein product is CASSLKGYSETQYF.

The V gene is TRBV19, the J gene TRBJ2-7, with D perhaps matching TRBD1 (6 bases). With 2 bases removed from V and 6 bases from J, the gap between germline ends came to 14 bases. The CDR3 covers 14 residues. In germline, CDR1 is LNHDA, CDR2 SQIVND (reference sequence). CDR3 loop: CASSINRDNLEQYF. The CDR3 DNA follows: TGTGCCAGTAGTATAAACCGGGACAATCTCGAGCAGTACTTC.

This clonotype came up many times. V and J are TRBV3-1 and TRBJ2-3, with D unclear. Germline V lookup: CDR1 LGHDT, CDR2 YNNKEL (reference sequence). Trimming shortened V by 1 base and J by 3 bases, and 2 bases separated the two germline ends. The CDR3 totals 12 residues. In DNA, the CDR3 is TGTGCCAGCAGCCAAGTTACAGATACGCAGTATTTT. Translating it yields CASSQVTDTQYF.

The chain links TRBV9 to TRBJ1-3; TRBD1 might be the D (6 bases). The ends were cut back, 4 bases at V and 2 bases at J, with 13 bases in the middle. The CDR3 runs 15 residues. CDR1 and CDR2 from the germline V gene are SGDLS and YYNGEE. CDR3 bases: TGTGCCAGCAGCTCCGGGGGCGCAACTGGAAACACCATATATTTT. This codes for CASSSGGATGNTIYF.

To note about this clonotype: A read error is possible here, since a much larger clone lies one base away. V is TRBV12-5 and J is TRBJ2-3; D remains ambiguous. Germline V gene sequence: CDR1 LGHNT, CDR2 FRNRAP. The CDR3 totals 12 residues. The CDR3, as DNA: TGTGCTAGTGCTTTGATTGGGGATACGCAGTATTTT. It is translated as CASALIGDTQYF. Using reference TRBV12-5 and TRBJ2-3 for the parts outside the CDR3, the full variable domain is DARVTQTPRHKVTEMGQEVTMRCQPILGHNTVFWYRQTMMQGLELLAYFRNRAPLDDSGMPKDRFSAEMPDATLATLKIQPSEPRDSAVYFCASALIGDTQYFGPGTRLTVL.

This clonotype has at least ten counts. The CDR3 spells CAWSNQGVGGYTF. Written as DNA, the CDR3 is TGTGCCTGGAGTAATCAGGGGGTAGGCGGCTACACCTTC. The genes are TRBV30 and TRBJ1-2; 7 nucleotides match TRBD1. This CDR3 is built from 13 residues. Trimming at V came to 2 bases and at J to 8 bases, leaving 8 bases not matched to a gene. Germline V CDR1 and CDR2: GTSNPN, SVGIG (reference sequence).